Listed below are T cell receptor beta chains from one sample, sequenced in a study of blood T cell repertoires in COVID-19. The table came from immunoSEQ multiplex PCR; TCRdb's copy has only in-frame clones and leaves some out. The repertoire holds 200,000 to 250,000 clones, with around 80% as singletons. The material sequenced was peripheral blood. The receptor set was obtained from a woman aged 40 to 55 with acute or convalescent COVID-19. The CDR3 runs from the conserved cysteine through the conserved F or W. D genes are given only for firm matches. Some rows have no size entry. The others give once, few or many, or a class for an expanded clone.

len,v_gene,abundance,d_gene,j_gene,CDR3nt,CDR3aa
13,TRBV15,.,TRBD1,TRBJ1-2,TGTGCCACGTCAGACAGGGACTTCTATGGCTACACCTTC,CATSDRDFYGYTF
18,TRBV11-3,.,TRBD2,TRBJ2-1,TGTGCCAGCAGCGCAGCGGGGATAGCGGGTGTTTCATACAATGAGCAGTTCTTC,CASSAAGIAGVSYNEQFF
16,TRBV7-2,.,TRBD1,TRBJ2-6,TGTGCCAGCAGCCCGGACAGGGTCTCTGGGGCCAACGTCCTGACTTTC,CASSPDRVSGANVLTF
15,TRBV5-4,.,TRBD2,TRBJ2-1,TGTGCCAGTCCCTTTTGGCGGGAGGGCCCCCATGAGCAGTTCTTC,CASPFWREGPHEQFF
14,TRBV30,few,.,TRBJ1-3,TGTGCCTGGAGTCCTTATACTTCTGGAAACACCATATATTTT,CAWSPYTSGNTIYF
15,TRBV6-1,.,TRBD2,TRBJ2-7,TGTGCCAGCAGTGAAATTGGCGGGGGCTCCTACGAGCAGTACTTC,CASSEIGGGSYEQYF
15,TRBV15,.,.,TRBJ2-2,TGTGCCACCAGCAGCTCCGGGACTTACACCGGGGAGCTGTTTTTT,CATSSSGTYTGELFF
15,TRBV25-1,.,TRBD2,TRBJ2-3,TGTGCCAGCAGTGAGTCTAGCGGCCCCACAGATACGCAGTATTTT,CASSESSGPTDTQYF
15,TRBV2,.,.,TRBJ1-5,TGTGCCAGCATCTTAGAAGTGGAGGGGAATCAGCCCCAGCATTTT,CASILEVEGNQPQHF
14,TRBV7-9,.,.,TRBJ1-2,TGTGCCAGCAGCTTCCCAGGGCACAACTATGGCTACACCTTC,CASSFPGHNYGYTF
19,TRBV27,.,.,TRBJ2-3,TGTGCCAGCAGTTCTAACCTTACCCCTGGGGCAGCTAGCACAGATACGCAGTATTTT,CASSSNLTPGAASTDTQYF
17,TRBV10-2,.,.,TRBJ2-2,TGCGCCAGCAGTGAGCCCCGAGACACTGCTAAAAACGGGGAGCTGTTTTTT,CASSEPRDTAKNGELFF
13,TRBV29-1,.,.,TRBJ1-2,TGCAGCGCTGTTGTGCCCAGGGCCTATGGCTACACCTTC,CSAVVPRAYGYTF
12,TRBV11-3,.,.,TRBJ2-1,TGTGCCAGCAGCTCCACCTCGGGTGAGCAGTTCTTC,CASSSTSGEQFF
11,TRBV12-5,.,.,TRBJ1-2,TGTGCTAGTGGTTTGGTCGGTGGCTACACCTTC,CASGLVGGYTF
14,TRBV7-8,.,TRBD1,TRBJ1-4,TGTGCCAGCAGCCGAGGGCAGGGGGTCGAAAAACTGTTTTTT,CASSRGQGVEKLFF